One sample yielded the 14 T cell receptor beta chains listed below, sequenced in a study of blood T cell repertoires in COVID-19 (dated by TCRdb to 2020 to 2022). The library was generated by the immunoSEQ multiplex PCR assay. TCRdb's version of the immuneACCESS table is confined to in-frame rearrangements and falls short of the full clone set. An unresolved V gene accounts for under half of the shortfall where checked; the remainder is of unknown origin. In this sample the table shows approximately 200,000 clones, roughly nine tenths of which occur a single time. Over 1.5% of the sample lies in the top ten. Sequencing input: peripheral blood. The receptor set was obtained from a man aged 65-85 years with acute or convalescent COVID-19.

V usage is TRBV14 and J usage is TRBJ1-2; D may be TRBD1 (6 bases). Germline V gives CDR1 SGHDN, CDR2 FVKESK. Trimming left V 4 bases short and J 7 bases short, with 19 bases between. The CDR3 has 15 residues. Here the CDR3 DNA reads TGTGCCAGCAGCCTGACAGGAGATACAAAGGGTGGCTACACCTTC. Amino acids: CASSLTGDTKGGYTF.

The rearrangement joins TRBV19 to TRBJ2-1, with TRBD2 matching 9 bases. The germline V gene encodes CDR1 LNHDA and CDR2 SQIVND (reference sequence). Trimming at V came to 6 bases and at J to 5 bases, leaving 5 bases not matched to a gene. The CDR3 consists of 14 residues. CDR3 sequence reads: CASRSSGGNNEQFF. Written as DNA, the CDR3 is TGTGCCAGTAGGTCGAGCGGGGGGAACAATGAGCAGTTCTTC.

This clone is a singleton in its sample. The chain joins TRBV5-6 to TRBJ1-1, with D perhaps matching TRBD1 (5 bases). V lost 4 bases, J lost 4 bases, and 8 bases lay in between. The CDR3 covers 12 residues. CDR1 and CDR2 (germline): SGHDT, YYEEEE. DNA for the CDR3: TGTGCCAGCAGCATCAGGGCCACTGAAGCTTTCTTT. Its protein product is CASSIRATEAFF.

The sample holds one count of this clone. This rearrangement joins TRBV4-1 to TRBJ2-1; 11 bases are a match to TRBD1. Germline V gene data show CDR1 as MGHRA and CDR2 as YSYEKL. Trimming at V came to 4 bases and at J to 7 bases, leaving 9 bases not matched to a gene. The CDR3 has 16 amino acids. CDR3 DNA: TGCGCCAGCAGCCCTGGACAGGGGGCGACGAGGAATGAGCAGTTCTTC. This encodes CASSPGQGATRNEQFF.

CDR3 DNA: TGCGCCAGCAGCCTCCTAAATGGACAGCACAGGGAGCAGTTCTTC. This sequence encodes CASSLLNGQHREQFF. This chain joins TRBV4-1 and TRBJ2-1; TRBD1 is a possible D gene (6 bases). Germline loops: CDR1 MGHRA, CDR2 YSYEKL. The ends were cut back, 4 bases at V and 10 bases at J, with 20 bases in the middle. The CDR3 loop spans 15 amino acids.

The chain uses TRBV7-2 and TRBJ1-1; 7 bases are a match to TRBD1. J was trimmed by 1 base and V by 8 bases; bases with no gene match: 7. Germline V gene lookup returns CDR1 SGHTA and CDR2 FQGNSA. The length of the CDR3 is 14 residues. The CDR3: CASCSRQGNTEAFF. CDR3 nucleotide sequence: TGTGCCAGCTGTTCGAGACAGGGGAACACTGAAGCTTTCTTT.

J is TRBJ2-3 and V is TRBV4-2; no clear D gene. Per the germline V gene, CDR1 is LGHNA and CDR2 is YNFKEQ. Between the trimmed V and J ends, which lost 3 bases and 3 bases, there was a span of 10 bases. The CDR3 spans 14 residues. CDR3 in amino acids: CASSHAEVTDTQYF. CDR3 DNA sequence: TGTGCCAGCAGCCACGCCGAGGTGACAGATACGCAGTATTTT.

The rearrangement joins TRBV4-2 to TRBJ2-1; 9 bases fit TRBD2. The CDR3 loop spans 18 amino acids. The V gene end was trimmed by 1 base and the J gene end by 0 bases; junction bases not matched to a gene: 7. The germline V gene encodes CDR1 LGHNA and CDR2 YNFKEQ. The CDR3 region is CASSQGRTSASSYNEQFF. The CDR3 DNA sequence: TGTGCCAGCAGCCAAGGAAGGACTAGCGCAAGCTCCTACAATGAGCAGTTCTTC.

The chain employs TRBV5-4 and TRBJ2-7; TRBD1 might be the D (5 bases). This CDR3 contains 13 residues. V was trimmed by 3 bases and J by 7 bases, leaving 14 bases between them. Germline-derived CDR1 and CDR2 are SGHNT and YYREEE (reference sequence). The chain's CDR3 is CASSWGGALEQYF. DNA of the CDR3: TGTGCCAGCAGCTGGGGTGGGGCATTGGAGCAGTACTTC.

The gene calls are TRBV5-1 and TRBJ2-1; 9 positions agree with TRBD2. The CDR3 runs 15 residues. The trim removed 1 base at V and 6 bases at J, leaving 5 bases unmatched. CDR1 and CDR2 from the germline V gene are SGHRS and YFSETQ. The CDR3: CASSLSGLASNEQFF. CDR3 in DNA: TGCGCCAGCAGCTTGTCGGGACTAGCAAGCAATGAGCAGTTCTTC. The full variable domain, its missing parts supplied by reference TRBV5-1 and TRBJ2-1, is KAGVTQTPRYLIKTRGQQVTLSCSPISGHRSVSWYQQTPGQGLQFLFEYFSETQRNKGNFPGRFSGRQFSNSRSEMNVSTLELGDSALYLCASSLSGLASNEQFFGPGTRLTVL.

V usage is TRBV11-2 and J usage is TRBJ2-7, with TRBD2 matching 9 bases. V gave up 1 base and J gave up 5 bases; unmatched junction bases: 9. Looked up from germline, CDR1 is SGHAT and CDR2 is FQNNGV. CDR3 length equals 16 residues. This CDR3 reads CASSLGPWAGGDEQYF. CDR3 sequence (DNA): TGTGCCAGCAGCTTAGGCCCTTGGGCGGGAGGGGACGAGCAGTACTTC.

The CDR3 coding sequence is TGTGCCAGCAGTCTACGAGGACAGCCCAACTATGGCTACACCTTC. The encoded protein is CASSLRGQPNYGYTF. The chain couples TRBV27 to TRBJ1-2, with D perhaps TRBD1 (6 bases). This CDR3 comprises 15 residues. V lost 5 bases to trimming and J lost 2 bases, with 15 bases between them. Germline CDR1 MNHEY, CDR2 SMNVEV (reference sequence).

The rearrangement links TRBV30 to TRBJ2-6, with D unresolved. The germline CDR1 and CDR2 sequences are GTSNPN and SVGIG (reference sequence). V was cut by 0 bases and J by 0 bases, with 9 bases left in between. The CDR3 sequence is 16 residues long. The CDR3 region is CAWSVRGLSGANVLTF. The DNA for the CDR3 is TGTGCCTGGAGTGTACGTGGCCTCTCTGGGGCCAACGTCCTGACTTTC.

The V and J genes are TRBV2 and TRBJ2-3, with D unclear. CDR3 length: 11 residues. Germline CDR1 reads SNHLY; CDR2 reads FYNNEI. V lost 6 bases and J 7 bases, leaving 8 bases between the germline ends. The CDR3: CASRLAYTQYF. The CDR3 region has the DNA TGTGCCAGCAGGTTGGCCTATACGCAGTATTTT.